This T cell receptor beta chain was identified in a study of technical replicates of blood from several donors. V lost 7 bases to trimming and J lost 10 bases, with 10 bases between them. The length of the CDR3 is 9 residues. Germline CDR1 DFQATT, CDR2 SNEGSKA (reference sequence). Assay used: immunoSEQ multiplex PCR; TCRdb lists only in-frame clones, some missing. The sample lists about 59,000 clones, roughly 95% occurring once. This chain links TRBV20-1 with TRBJ1-2, with no clear D. The sequence was collected from a human donor in good health. Some clones in this sample may be carry-over from other donors' samples. Source material: PBMCs. The DNA for the CDR3 is TGCAGTGATAGGAGGAACTACACCTTC. It encodes CSDRRNYTF.